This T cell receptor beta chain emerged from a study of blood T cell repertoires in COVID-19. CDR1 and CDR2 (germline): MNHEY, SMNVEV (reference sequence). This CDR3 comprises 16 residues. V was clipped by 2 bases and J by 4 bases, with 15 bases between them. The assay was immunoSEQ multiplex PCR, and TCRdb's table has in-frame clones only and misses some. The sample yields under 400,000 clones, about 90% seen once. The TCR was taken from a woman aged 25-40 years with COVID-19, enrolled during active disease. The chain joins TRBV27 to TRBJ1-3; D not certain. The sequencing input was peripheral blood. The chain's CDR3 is CASSLTGSLGGNTIYF. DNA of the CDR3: TGTGCCAGCAGTTTAACGGGGTCACTGGGAGGAAACACCATATATTTT.